The 18 T cell receptor beta chains presented below share a single source sample, sequenced in a study of blood T cell repertoires in COVID-19. Only in-frame clones appear in the TCRdb table, and some are missing; sequencing was by immunoSEQ multiplex PCR. This sample yields 130,000 to 150,000 clones, of which about 80% are seen a single time; 4.8% belongs to the top ten. The specimen was peripheral blood. The receptors were gathered from a human donor in a cohort sampled during active COVID-19.

This chain connects TRBV5-5 to TRBJ2-1; D not certain. V lost 0 bases and J 6 bases, leaving 7 bases between the germline ends. Germline CDR1 is SGHKS and CDR2 is YYEKEE (reference sequence). The CDR3 has 13 amino acids. The CDR3 reads CASSLGSRNEQFF. CDR3 coding DNA: TGTGCCAGCAGCTTGGGGAGCCGCAATGAGCAGTTCTTC.

This clone has just one count. The chain carries TRBV3-1 (or the pseudogene TRBV3-2) and TRBJ2-3, with 10 bases that match TRBD2. J lost 6 bases, V lost 8 bases, and 8 bases had no gene match. The CDR3 is made up of 14 amino acids. Germline CDR1 is LGHDT and CDR2 is YNNKEL (reference sequence). The CDR3 is CASRATAGGDTQYF. For the CDR3, the DNA is TGTGCCAGCCGAGCGACAGCGGGGGGGGATACGCAGTATTTT.

The V call is TRBV24-1, the J call TRBJ1-2; D is ambiguous. The CDR3 sequence is 12 residues long. Looked up from germline, CDR1 is KGHDR and CDR2 is SFDVKD. V lost 1 base to trimming and J lost 4 bases, with 3 bases between them. This chain's CDR3 is CATSDFFYGYTF. The CDR3 nucleotides read TGTGCCACCAGTGATTTCTTCTATGGCTACACCTTC.

V is TRBV7-8 and J is TRBJ1-2; no clear D. Germline values: CDR1 SGHVS, CDR2 FQNEAQ. The CDR3 length is 15 residues. Trimming cost V 5 bases and J 4 bases, with 17 bases left between them. CDR3 sequence reads: CASSPRWHYPYGYTF. CDR3 DNA: TGTGCCAGCAGCCCTAGGTGGCATTACCCCTATGGCTACACCTTC.

The rearrangement joins TRBV24-1 to TRBJ2-1; TRBD1 matches at 11 bases. This CDR3 contains 15 residues. CDR1 is KGHDR and CDR2 is SFDVKD in the germline V gene. Trimming at V came to 4 bases and at J to 5 bases, leaving 3 bases not matched to a gene. The CDR3 spells CATSDPGQGDNEQFF. CDR3 DNA sequence: TGTGCCACCAGTGACCCGGGACAGGGGGACAATGAGCAGTTCTTC.

The chain has TRBV12-5 and TRBJ2-5; 8 nucleotides line up with TRBD1. The length of the CDR3 is 14 residues. After removal of 6 bases from V and 0 bases from J, the junction contained 3 bases not matched to a gene. Germline assignment: CDR1 LGHNT and CDR2 FRNRAP. CDR3 loop: CASGQGENQETQYF. The CDR3, as DNA: TGTGCTAGTGGACAGGGGGAGAACCAAGAGACCCAGTACTTC.

The chain uses TRBV6-1 and TRBJ2-3; D remains unclear. V was clipped by 3 bases and J by 2 bases, with 12 bases between them. Germline V gene data show CDR1 as MNHNS and CDR2 as SASEGT. CDR3 length: 15 amino acids. The DNA for the CDR3 is TGTGCCAGCAGTGACATCGAAACACCCACAGATACGCAGTATTTT. This encodes CASSDIETPTDTQYF.

The CDR3 DNA reads as TGCGCCAGCAGCTTGGATGGCCGAGGCGGCTCCTACGAGCAGTACTTC. Amino acid sequence: CASSLDGRGGSYEQYF. The rearrangement links TRBV5-1 to TRBJ2-7; D remains ambiguous. The V gene's germline CDR1 is SGHRS and CDR2 YFSETQ. Trimming shortened V by 0 bases and J by 0 bases, and 13 bases separated the two germline ends. CDR3 size: 16 residues.

The V call is TRBV5-6, the J call TRBJ2-2, with TRBD2 matching over 7 bases. V lost 4 bases, J lost 5 bases, and 8 bases stayed unmatched. The length of the CDR3 is 15 residues. Germline V gene lookup returns CDR1 SGHDT and CDR2 YYEEEE. For the CDR3, the DNA is TGTGCCAGCAGCCTGCGGGAGAGGCGGACCGGGGAGCTGTTTTTT. It translates to CASSLRERRTGELFF.

The CDR3 DNA reads TGTGCCAGCAGTTTATCTGGGGGGGCCGGGGAGCTGTTTTTT. Amino acid sequence: CASSLSGGAGELFF. The chain uses TRBV28 and TRBJ2-2; 7 positions match TRBD2. The CDR3 is 14 residues long. Losses at the gene ends were 1 base for V and 6 bases for J; bases not matched to a gene: 2. Germline V gene lookup returns CDR1 MDHEN and CDR2 SYDVKM.

This chain uses TRBV19 with TRBJ1-1; 7 bases match TRBD1. The CDR3 totals 15 residues. The germline CDR1 and CDR2 sequences are LNHDA and SQIVND (reference sequence). V was clipped by 6 bases and J by 4 bases; unmatched bases: 11. DNA for the CDR3: TGTGCCAGTAGACCCGGGACAGATCGGAGCACTGAAGCTTTCTTT. It is translated as CASRPGTDRSTEAFF.

The chain joins TRBV4-2 to TRBJ2-3; D not resolved. This CDR3 is 13 amino acids long. V lost 1 base to trimming and J lost 5 bases, with 7 bases between them. Germline CDR1 is LGHNA and CDR2 is YNFKEQ. The DNA of the CDR3 is TGTGCCAGCAGCCAAGCCGTCTTAGATACGCAGTATTTT. Translation: CASSQAVLDTQYF.

The chain combines TRBV7-8 with TRBJ2-1; 7 nucleotides align to TRBD2. The CDR3 length is 13 residues. The V gene's germline CDR1 is SGHVS and CDR2 FQNEAQ. With 5 bases clipped from V and 9 bases from J, the junction kept 7 bases outside the gene matches. In DNA form, the CDR3 reads TGTGCCAGCAGCCTTCGACTAGCTGTTGAGCAGTTCTTC. Protein sequence: CASSLRLAVEQFF. The full variable domain, with the rest looked up from reference TRBV7-8 and TRBJ2-1, is GAGVSQSPRYKVAKRGQDVALRCDPISGHVSLFWYQQALGQGPEFLTYFQNEAQLDKSGLPSDRFFAERPEGSVSTLKIQRTQQEDSAVYLCASSLRLAVEQFFGPGTRLTVL.

The chain recombines TRBV6-5 with TRBJ1-3; perhaps TRBD1 as D (6 bases). This CDR3 region has 14 residues. Germline CDR1 MNHEY, CDR2 SVGAGI. The ends were cut back, 5 bases at V and 3 bases at J, with 11 bases in the middle. CDR3 sequence (DNA): TGTGCCAGCAGTAGGGGGACGGGTGGAAACACCATATATTTT. This gives the protein CASSRGTGGNTIYF.

This sequence joins TRBV5-1 and TRBJ1-4; no clear D gene. CDR3 length: 12 residues. Germline values: CDR1 SGHRS, CDR2 YFSETQ. V lost 1 base, J lost 7 bases, and 5 bases lay in between. The CDR3 protein is CASSLPSEKLFF. CDR3 nucleotide sequence: TGCGCCAGCAGCTTGCCGTCTGAAAAACTGTTTTTT.

J is TRBJ1-4 and V is TRBV6-5; D might be TRBD1 (6 bases). The CDR3 is made up of 14 amino acids. V lost 6 bases and J lost 8, with 16 bases in between. The germline CDR1 and CDR2 sequences are MNHEY and SVGAGI. CDR3 nucleotides: TGTGCCAGCAGGGGCCGGGACAAAGGCGAAAAACTGTTTTTT. It encodes CASRGRDKGEKLFF.

Only one count was recorded for this clone. V usage is TRBV6-5 and J usage is TRBJ1-2; tentative D call: TRBD1 (5 bases). V was cut by 5 bases and J by 2 bases, with 9 bases left in between. The germline gives CDR1 MNHEY, CDR2 SVGAGI. The CDR3 loop spans 13 amino acids. CDR3 amino acids: CASSSQGNYGYTF. CDR3 sequence (DNA): TGTGCCAGCAGTAGTCAGGGAAACTATGGCTACACCTTC.

The chain employs TRBV11-2 and TRBJ2-7, with 9 bases lining up with TRBD2. CDR3 length: 14 residues. The germline gives CDR1 SGHAT, CDR2 FQNNGV. The ends lost 5 bases at V and 6 bases at J; junction bases unmatched: 8. CDR3 sequence (DNA): TGTGCCAGCAGCCCCTTAGCGGGGGACTTCGAGCAGTACTTC. Translated: CASSPLAGDFEQYF.